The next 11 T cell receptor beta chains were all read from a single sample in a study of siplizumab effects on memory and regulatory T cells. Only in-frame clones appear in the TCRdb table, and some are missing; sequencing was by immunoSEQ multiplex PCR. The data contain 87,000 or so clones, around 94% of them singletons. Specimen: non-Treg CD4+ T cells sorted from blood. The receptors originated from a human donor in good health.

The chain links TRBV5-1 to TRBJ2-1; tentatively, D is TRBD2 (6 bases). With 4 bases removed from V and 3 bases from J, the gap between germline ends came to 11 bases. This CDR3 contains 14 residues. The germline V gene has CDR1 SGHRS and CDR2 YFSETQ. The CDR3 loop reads CASSTGGNYNEQFF. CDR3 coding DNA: TGCGCCAGCAGCACCGGGGGAAACTACAATGAGCAGTTCTTC.

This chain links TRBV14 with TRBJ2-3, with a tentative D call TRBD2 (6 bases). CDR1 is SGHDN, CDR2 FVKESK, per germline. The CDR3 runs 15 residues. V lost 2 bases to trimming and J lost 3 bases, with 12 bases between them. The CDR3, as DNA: TGTGCCAGCAGCCAAACGGGAGACGTGACAGATACGCAGTATTTT. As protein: CASSQTGDVTDTQYF. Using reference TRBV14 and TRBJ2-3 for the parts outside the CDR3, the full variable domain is EAGVTQFPSHSVIEKGQTVTLRCDPISGHDNLYWYRRVMGKEIKFLLHFVKESKQDESGMPNNRFLAERTGGTYSTLKVQPAELEDSGVYFCASSQTGDVTDTQYFGPGTRLTVL.

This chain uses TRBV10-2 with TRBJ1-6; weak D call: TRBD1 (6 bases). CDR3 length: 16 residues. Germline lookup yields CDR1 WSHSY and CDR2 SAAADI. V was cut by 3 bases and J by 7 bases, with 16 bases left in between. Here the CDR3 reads CASSDYGGAVNSPLHF. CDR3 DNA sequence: TGCGCCAGCAGTGACTACGGGGGGGCCGTCAATTCACCCCTCCACTTT.

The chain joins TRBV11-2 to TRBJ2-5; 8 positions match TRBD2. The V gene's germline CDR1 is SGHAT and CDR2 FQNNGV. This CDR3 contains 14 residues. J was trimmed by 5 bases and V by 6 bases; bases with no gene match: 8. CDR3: CASRALAGRETQYF. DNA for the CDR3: TGTGCCAGCAGAGCTTTAGCGGGAAGGGAGACCCAGTACTTC.

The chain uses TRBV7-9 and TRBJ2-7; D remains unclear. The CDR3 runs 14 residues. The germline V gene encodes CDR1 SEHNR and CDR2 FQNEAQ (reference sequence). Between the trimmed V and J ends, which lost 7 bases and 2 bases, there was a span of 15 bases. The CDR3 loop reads CASTKADGAYEQYF. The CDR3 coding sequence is TGTGCCAGCACAAAGGCGGACGGAGCCTACGAGCAGTACTTC. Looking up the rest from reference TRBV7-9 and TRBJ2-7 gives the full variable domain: DTGVSQNPRHKITKRGQNVTFRCDPISEHNRLYWYRQTLGQGPEFLTYFQNEAQLEKSRLLSDRFSAERPKGSFSTLEIQRTEQGDSAMYLCASTKADGAYEQYFGPGTRLTVT.

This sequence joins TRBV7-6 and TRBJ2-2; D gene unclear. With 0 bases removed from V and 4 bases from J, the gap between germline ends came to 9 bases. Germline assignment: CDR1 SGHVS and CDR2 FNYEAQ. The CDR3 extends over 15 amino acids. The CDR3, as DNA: TGTGCCAGCAGCTTAGCCGGGCTGGGCACCGGGGAGCTGTTTTTT. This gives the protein CASSLAGLGTGELFF.

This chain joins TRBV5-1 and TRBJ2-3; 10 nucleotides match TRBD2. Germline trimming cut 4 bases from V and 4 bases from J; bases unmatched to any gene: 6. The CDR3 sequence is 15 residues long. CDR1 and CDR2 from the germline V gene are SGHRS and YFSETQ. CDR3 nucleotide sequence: TGCGCCAGCAGCCCTCTAGCGGGAGTGCCAGATACGCAGTATTTT. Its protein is CASSPLAGVPDTQYF.

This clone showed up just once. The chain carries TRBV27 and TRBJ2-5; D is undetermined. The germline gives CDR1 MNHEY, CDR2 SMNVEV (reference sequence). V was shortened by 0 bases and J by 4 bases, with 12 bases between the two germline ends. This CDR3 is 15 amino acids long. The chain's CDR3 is CASSLSGPTRETQYF. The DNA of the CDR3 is TGTGCCAGCAGTTTATCCGGCCCTACCCGAGAGACCCAGTACTTC.

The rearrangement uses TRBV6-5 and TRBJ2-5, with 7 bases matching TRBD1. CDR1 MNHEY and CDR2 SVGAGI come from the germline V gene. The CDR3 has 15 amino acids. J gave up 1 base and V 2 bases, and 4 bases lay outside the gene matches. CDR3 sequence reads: CASSYRDSLQETQYF. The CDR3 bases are TGTGCCAGCAGTTACCGGGACAGCCTCCAAGAGACCCAGTACTTC.

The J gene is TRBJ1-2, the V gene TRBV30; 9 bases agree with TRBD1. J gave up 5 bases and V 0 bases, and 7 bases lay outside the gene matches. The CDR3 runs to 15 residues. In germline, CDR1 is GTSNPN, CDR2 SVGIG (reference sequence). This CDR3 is CAWSVIGTGSYGYTF. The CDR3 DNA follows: TGTGCCTGGAGTGTAATAGGGACAGGGAGTTATGGCTACACCTTC.

The CDR3 spells CASSQPKSGGINSTDTQYF. The CDR3 nucleotides read TGCGCCAGCAGCCAACCGAAAAGCGGGGGGATTAATAGCACAGATACGCAGTATTTT. The chain recombines TRBV4-1 with TRBJ2-3, with TRBD2 matching 9 bases. The CDR3 runs to 19 residues. Germline CDR1 MGHRA, CDR2 YSYEKL. Trimming at V came to 2 bases and at J to 0 bases, leaving 12 bases not matched to a gene.